This TCR beta chain was sequenced for a study of identical twins. Study results and caveats: Out-of-frame alpha sequences shared by twins showed excess low generation probability.

This clonotype was counted between two and nine times. Antigen: not known. A single record per CDR3 protein comes from TCRdb applying MiXCR to the 5' RACE reads. This sample has hundreds of thousands of distinct CDR3 sequences; 21% occur once, and the top ten carry more than 4%. The junction had 10 bases not matched to a gene; V was cut back by 2 bases and J by 10 bases. CDR1 is MNHEY, CDR2 SVGAGI, per germline. The CDR3 contains 15 residues. The sample also formed part of further work on T cells expressing NK-cell markers. That paper states: The CD3+CD56-NKG2C+ fraction of a handful of donors was likewise dominated by these clonotypes. No clear determination of HCMV specificity was made for expanded NKG2C+ T cell clones.

The TCR sequence derives from a young woman in good health. The gene calls are TRBV6-5 and TRBJ1-4; 7 bases map to TRBD1. Sequencing input: PBMCs. This CDR3 is CASSYGGTAGGKLFF. In DNA form, the CDR3 reads TGTGCCAGCAGTTACGGCGGGACAGCGGGCGGAAAACTGTTTTTT.